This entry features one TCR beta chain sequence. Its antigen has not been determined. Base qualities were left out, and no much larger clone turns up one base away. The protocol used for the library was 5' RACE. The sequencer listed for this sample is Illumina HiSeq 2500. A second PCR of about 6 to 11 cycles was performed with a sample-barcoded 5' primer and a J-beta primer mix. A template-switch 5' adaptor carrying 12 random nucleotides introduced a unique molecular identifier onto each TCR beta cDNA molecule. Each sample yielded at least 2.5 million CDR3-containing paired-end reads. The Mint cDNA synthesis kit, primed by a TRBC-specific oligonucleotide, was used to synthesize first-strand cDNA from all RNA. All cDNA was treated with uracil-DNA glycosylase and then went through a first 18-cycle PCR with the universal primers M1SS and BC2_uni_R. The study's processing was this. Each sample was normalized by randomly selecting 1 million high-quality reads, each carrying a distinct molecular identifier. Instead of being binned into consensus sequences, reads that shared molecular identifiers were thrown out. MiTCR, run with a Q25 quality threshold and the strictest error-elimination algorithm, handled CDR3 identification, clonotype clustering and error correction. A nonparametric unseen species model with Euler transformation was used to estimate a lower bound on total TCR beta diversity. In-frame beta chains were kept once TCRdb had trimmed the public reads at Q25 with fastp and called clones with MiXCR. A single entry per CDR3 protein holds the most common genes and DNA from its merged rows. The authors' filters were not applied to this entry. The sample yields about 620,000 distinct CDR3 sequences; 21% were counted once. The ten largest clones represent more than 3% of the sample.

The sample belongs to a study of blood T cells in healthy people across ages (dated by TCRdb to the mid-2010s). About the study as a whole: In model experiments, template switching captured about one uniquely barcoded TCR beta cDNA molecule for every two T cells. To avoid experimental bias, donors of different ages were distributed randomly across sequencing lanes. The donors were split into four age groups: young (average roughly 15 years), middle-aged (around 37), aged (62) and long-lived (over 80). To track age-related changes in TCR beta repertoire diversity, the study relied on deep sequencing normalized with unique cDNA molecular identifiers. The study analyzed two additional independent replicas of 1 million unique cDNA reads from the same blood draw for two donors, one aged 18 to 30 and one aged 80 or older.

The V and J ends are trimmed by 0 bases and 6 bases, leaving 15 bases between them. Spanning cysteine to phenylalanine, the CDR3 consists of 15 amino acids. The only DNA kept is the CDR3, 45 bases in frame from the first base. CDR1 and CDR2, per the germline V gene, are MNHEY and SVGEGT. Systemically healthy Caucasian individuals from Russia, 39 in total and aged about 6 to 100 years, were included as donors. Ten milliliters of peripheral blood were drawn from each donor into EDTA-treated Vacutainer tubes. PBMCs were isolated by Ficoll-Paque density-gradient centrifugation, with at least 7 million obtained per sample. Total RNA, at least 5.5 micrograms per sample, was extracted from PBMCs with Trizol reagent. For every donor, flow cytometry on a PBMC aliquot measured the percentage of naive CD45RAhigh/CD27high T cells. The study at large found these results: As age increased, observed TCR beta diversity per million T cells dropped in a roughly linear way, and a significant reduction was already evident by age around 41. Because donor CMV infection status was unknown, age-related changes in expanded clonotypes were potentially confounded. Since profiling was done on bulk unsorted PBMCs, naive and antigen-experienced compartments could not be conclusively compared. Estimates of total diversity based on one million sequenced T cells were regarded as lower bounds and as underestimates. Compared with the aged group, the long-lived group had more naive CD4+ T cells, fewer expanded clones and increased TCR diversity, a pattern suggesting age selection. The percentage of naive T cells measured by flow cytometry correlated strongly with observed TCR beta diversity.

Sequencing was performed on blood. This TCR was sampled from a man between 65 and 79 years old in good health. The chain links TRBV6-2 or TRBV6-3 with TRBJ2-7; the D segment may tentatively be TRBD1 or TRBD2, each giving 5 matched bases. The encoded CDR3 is CASSYSSLGTGEQYF. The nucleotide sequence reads TGTGCCAGCAGTTACTCGAGTTTGGGGACGGGCGAGCAGTACTTC.